This T cell receptor beta chain derives from a study of T cell responses to AZD1222 COVID-19 vaccine. Whole-study results and caveats: The donors showed a predominance of white British ancestry and of females, with possible underestimation of clonal diversity. The peak T cell response came first, and repertoires were sampled only after it.

Comment on this clone: Its target is not known.

Sequencing was performed with immunoSEQ multiplex PCR; in TCRdb, only in-frame clones are kept and a portion is missing. The table has under 250,000 clones, 90% to 95% seen once. This specimen consisted of peripheral blood, obtained on day 0 of MenACWY control vaccination. This receptor was taken from an adult in good health.

Written as DNA, the CDR3 is TGTGCCAGCAGCCTGGGACAGGGGGCGACGCCCCAGCATTTT. Residues: CASSLGQGATPQHF. The chain uses TRBV7-6 and TRBJ1-5; 12 bases agree with TRBD1. V gave up 5 bases and J gave up 9 bases; unmatched junction bases: 5. The germline V gene has CDR1 SGHVS and CDR2 FNYEAQ. The CDR3 runs to 14 residues.